These 16 T cell receptor beta chains share one sample of origin, sequenced in a study of molecular identifiers for immune sequencing clone quantification (dated by TCRdb to 2016 to 2019). The library came from PCR. Sequencing instrument: NextSeq 500. TCRdb reanalyzed the raw reads on its own, using fastp at Q25 for trimming and MiXCR for clone calling, and kept in-frame beta chains. Rows are combined by CDR3 protein, so each entry shows the most common genes and DNA. The sample contains around 470,000 distinct CDR3 sequences, around 23% of them found a single time. Around 0.78% of the sample goes to the ten largest clones. Sequencing used naive CD8+ T cells from blood, with Jurkat cell RNA spiked in. Explained via the paper, the cell subset or site label denotes: FACS-sorted CD8+CD4-CCR7+CD45RA+ naive T cells. The receptor source for this set is a human donor in good health. Some libraries in this study had Jurkat cell RNA spiked in.

About this clonotype itself: At one of its ends the junction is not consistent with the germline gene, which may arise from a read error. The chain uses TRBV20-1 and TRBJ2-5, with 11 bases lining up with TRBD2. CDR1 and CDR2 from the germline V gene are DFQATT and SNEGSKA (reference sequence). CDR3 length equals 17 residues. CDR3 coding DNA: TGCAGTGCTTCCACCCTAGCGGGGGGCAGCGCCCAAGGGACCCAGTACTTC. As protein: CSASTLAGGSAQGTQYF.

CDR3 nucleotides: TGTGCCAGCAGTGGGCTCCACAATGAGCAGTTCTTC. Protein: CASSGLHNEQFF. The chain couples TRBV11-2 to TRBJ2-1; the D is unclear. From germline, CDR1 is SGHAT and CDR2 FQNNGV. The CDR3 has 12 residues. The ends were cut back, 6 bases at V and 5 bases at J, with 8 bases in the middle.

The chain has TRBV11-2 and TRBJ1-2, with a possible D match to TRBD1 (5 bases). The CDR3 is 13 residues long. V was trimmed by 7 bases and J by 8 bases, leaving 17 bases between them. Germline V gene sequence: CDR1 SGHAT, CDR2 FQNNGV. The CDR3 DNA reads TGTGCCAGCACCCAGGGTAGGGTTCCGGGCTACACCTTC. This encodes CASTQGRVPGYTF.

This chain joins TRBV5-8 and TRBJ2-7, with D hard to call. V lost 0 bases and J 2 bases, leaving 12 bases between the germline ends. Germline CDR1 is SGHTS and CDR2 is YDEGEE. CDR3 length: 15 residues. Here the CDR3 DNA reads TGTGCCAGCAGCTTGGCCCCGCCGCTAGCCTACGAGCAGTACTTC. Amino acid sequence: CASSLAPPLAYEQYF.

Turning to this clonotype: One junction end disagrees with the germline gene, perhaps due to a read error. The chain has TRBV6-5 and TRBJ2-7; D not resolved. CDR3 length: 11 residues. Germline V gene lookup returns CDR1 MNHEY and CDR2 SVGAGI. The CDR3 coding sequence is TGTGCCAGCAGTTTCGGGTGCGAGCGGTACTTC. This encodes CASSFGCERYF.

This clonotype has a handful of counts. This chain joins TRBV7-9 and TRBJ2-3; 8 bases align to TRBD2. V lost 0 bases, J lost 1 base, and 6 bases stayed unmatched. The CDR3 is 17 residues long. Germline V CDR1 and CDR2: SEHNR, FQNEAQ (reference sequence). The CDR3 sequence: CASSLAGSGGRTDTQYF. CDR3 coding DNA: TGTGCCAGCAGCTTAGCGGGAAGCGGGGGCCGCACAGATACGCAGTATTTT. Full variable domain (missing parts from reference TRBV7-9 and TRBJ2-3): DTGVSQNPRHKITKRGQNVTFRCDPISEHNRLYWYRQTLGQGPEFLTYFQNEAQLEKSRLLSDRFSAERPKGSFSTLEIQRTEQGDSAMYLCASSLAGSGGRTDTQYFGPGTRLTVL.

In its sample, this clonotype was seen many times. This chain connects TRBV6-5 to TRBJ1-2; D perhaps matches TRBD1 (6 bases). The CDR3 has 15 residues. V lost 6 bases, J lost 2 bases, and 16 bases lay in between. Germline CDR1 is MNHEY and CDR2 is SVGAGI. The CDR3, as DNA: TGTGCCAGCAGCAACGTACTGGACAGCAACTATGGCTACACCTTC. This encodes CASSNVLDSNYGYTF.

Turning to this clonotype: Since the CDR3 does not end with the conserved phenylalanine or tryptophan, this likely comes from a read error. V is TRBV11-3 and J is TRBJ2-7; the match to TRBD2 covers 8 bases. V lost 5 bases to trimming and J lost 4 bases; unmatched junction nucleotides: 7. The length of the CDR3 is 14 residues. Germline CDR1 is SGHNT and CDR2 is YENEEA. CDR3 region: CASSPSAGAYEQYI. Here the CDR3 DNA reads TGTGCCAGCAGCCCATCAGCGGGAGCATACGAGCAGTACATC.

V is TRBV7-9 and J is TRBJ2-7; either TRBD1 or TRBD2 may supply D (5 bases each). CDR1 SEHNR and CDR2 FQNEAQ come from the germline V gene (reference sequence). The CDR3 runs 14 residues. Trimming pared 6 bases from V and 1 base from J, leaving 13 bases between. CDR3 sequence reads: CASSGTALSYEQYF. In DNA form, the CDR3 reads TGTGCCAGCAGTGGGACCGCCCTATCCTACGAGCAGTACTTC. Combining the CDR3 with reference TRBV7-9 and TRBJ2-7 gives the whole variable domain DTGVSQNPRHKITKRGQNVTFRCDPISEHNRLYWYRQTLGQGPEFLTYFQNEAQLEKSRLLSDRFSAERPKGSFSTLEIQRTEQGDSAMYLCASSGTALSYEQYFGPGTRLTVT.

This clonotype was found a few times. The chain carries TRBV20-1 and TRBJ2-1; D gene ambiguous. The CDR3 totals 16 residues. Trimming took 0 bases from V and 4 from J, leaving 16 bases between them. The germline V gene encodes CDR1 DFQATT and CDR2 SNEGSKA (reference sequence). Here the CDR3 reads CSARDISIAYYNEQFF. In DNA, the CDR3 is TGCAGTGCTAGAGATATTTCGATAGCATATTACAATGAGCAGTTCTTC.

This chain links TRBV7-9 with TRBJ2-1; 12 positions agree with TRBD2. Germline V gene sequence: CDR1 SEHNR, CDR2 FQNEAQ (reference sequence). After removal of 0 bases from V and 7 bases from J, the junction contained 10 bases not matched to a gene. The CDR3 consists of 18 residues. CDR3 in DNA: TGTGCCAGCAGCTTAGCATTGGCTAGCGGGGGGGTGTCGAATGAGCAGTTCTTC. Translated: CASSLALASGGVSNEQFF.

The table lists this clonotype with a few counts. The rearrangement uses TRBV18 and TRBJ2-2; TRBD1 matches 9 bases. From germline, CDR1 is KGHSH and CDR2 LQKENI. Trimming took 7 bases from V and 3 from J; bases not matched to a gene: 3. The CDR3 length is 14 residues. CDR3 bases: TGTGCCAGCTGGGACAGGGATCACACCGGGGAGCTGTTTTTT. This translates into CASWDRDHTGELFF.

This clonotype was detected ten times or more. This chain links TRBV28 with TRBJ1-5, with D tentatively TRBD1 (6 bases). The germline CDR1 and CDR2 sequences are MDHEN and SYDVKM. V gave up 3 bases and J gave up 7 bases, with 16 bases separating them. There are 15 residues in the CDR3. The CDR3 region is CASSFLLGGRQPQHF. CDR3 nucleotides: TGTGCCAGCAGTTTCCTATTGGGGGGCCGGCAGCCCCAGCATTTT.

V gene TRBV28 combines with J gene TRBJ2-1; no definite D call. Trimming shortened V by 2 bases and J by 10 bases, and 12 bases separated the two germline ends. The CDR3 runs to 13 residues. Germline values: CDR1 MDHEN, CDR2 SYDVKM. The CDR3 DNA follows: TGTGCCAGCAGTTTAGGGCGAAGAACAGAGCAGTTCTTC. Translated: CASSLGRRTEQFF.

The sample holds many counts of this clonotype. The V call is TRBV6-6, the J call TRBJ2-7; the match to TRBD2 covers 14 bases. Germline V gene sequence: CDR1 MNHNY, CDR2 SVGAGI (reference sequence). V lost 0 bases, J lost 5 bases, and 0 bases stayed unmatched. The CDR3 loop spans 15 amino acids. DNA for the CDR3: TGTGCCAGCAGTTACTCGGGACTAGCGGGGGACGAGCAGTACTTC. Encoded protein: CASSYSGLAGDEQYF.

At least ten counts were recorded for this clonotype. The chain joins TRBV4-1 to TRBJ2-7; tentatively, D is TRBD1 (6 bases). The V end was cut by 0 bases, the J end by 3 bases, with 15 bases between. This CDR3 spans 16 amino acids. Germline loops: CDR1 MGHRA, CDR2 YSYEKL. In nucleotides, the CDR3 is TGCGCCAGCAGCCAAGATCCGTCAGGGGTGGTCTACGAGCAGTACTTC. This translates into CASSQDPSGVVYEQYF.